This TCR beta chain is from a study of CD8+ T cells in alopecia areata. Treatment in this sample: oral pan-JAK inhibitor, 5-10 mg twice daily. Both peripheral blood and punch biopsies of lesional scalp skin were obtained from patients who had alopecia areata. Following extraction, RNA underwent reverse transcription to cDNA, which served as the sequencing template. Clones were sequenced by immunoSEQ multiplex PCR, and TCRdb holds only the in-frame ones, with some missing. The top ten hold under 2% of the sample, which has under 350,000 clones, roughly 60% seen once. Germline assignment: CDR1 MNHEY and CDR2 SMNVEV (reference sequence). V was shortened by 6 bases and J by 0 bases, with 20 bases between the two germline ends. This CDR3 spans 17 amino acids.

Sequenced here: CD4+ T cells sorted from blood, sampled at week 24, from a patient treated with tofacitinib. V and J are TRBV27 and TRBJ1-2; possible D gene TRBD1, 5 bases. The receptor's source is a human donor with alopecia areata. CDR3: CASSPLVDSLANYGYTF. In DNA, the CDR3 is TGTGCCAGCAGCCCACTCGTCGACAGTCTAGCTAACTATGGCTACACCTTC.